Here is one T cell receptor (beta chain) with its context. Its antigen remains unknown. This specimen belongs to a study of cytotoxic CD8 clonotypes in ibrutinib-treated CLL. Across the whole study: Following treatment for a median around 11 months, range 6 to 36, response samples were then taken.

This CDR3 contains 15 residues. The V end was cut by 3 bases, the J end by 0 bases, with 10 bases between. Looked up from germline, CDR1 is SGHNT and CDR2 is YYREEE (reference sequence). Study-level results: Public clonotypes (which were uncommon) either contracted or remained stable on treatment. Baseline levels of clonality went above those of age-matched healthy donors and moved with circulating CD8+ T-cell counts.

Deep sequencing aimed at 1 in 200,000 to 1 in 1 million T cells' resolution. Here immunoSEQ multiplex PCR was the method, and the copy in TCRdb shows in-frame clones only, minus some. The sample has some 170,000 clones, more than 70% seen once. This sequence joins TRBV5-4 and TRBJ2-1; possible D gene TRBD1, 5 bases. Here the sequenced sample was PBMCs, taken at disease progression, from a patient treated with ibrutinib. The clonotype originates from a human donor with chronic lymphocytic leukemia. The CDR3 is CASSSQTASYNEQFF. DNA for the CDR3: TGTGCCAGCAGCTCCCAGACAGCCTCCTACAATGAGCAGTTCTTC. The entire variable domain, with the rest obtained from reference TRBV5-4 and TRBJ2-1, is as follows: ETGVTQSPTHLIKTRGQQVTLRCSSQSGHNTVSWYQQALGQGPQFIFQYYREEENGRGNFPPRFSGLQFPNYSSELNVNALELDDSALYLCASSSQTASYNEQFFGPGTRLTVL.